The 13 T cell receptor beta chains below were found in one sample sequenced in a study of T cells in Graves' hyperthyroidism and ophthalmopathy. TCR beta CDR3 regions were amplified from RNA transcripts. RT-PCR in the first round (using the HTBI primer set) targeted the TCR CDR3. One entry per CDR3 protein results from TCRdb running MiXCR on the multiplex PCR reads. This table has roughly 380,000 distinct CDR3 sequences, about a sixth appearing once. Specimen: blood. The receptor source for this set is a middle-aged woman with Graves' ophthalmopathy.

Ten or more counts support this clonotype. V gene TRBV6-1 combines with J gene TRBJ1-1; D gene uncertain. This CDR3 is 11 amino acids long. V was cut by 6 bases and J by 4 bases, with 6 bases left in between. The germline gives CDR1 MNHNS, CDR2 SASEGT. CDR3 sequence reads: CASSGRTEAFF. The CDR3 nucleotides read TGTGCCAGCAGCGGTCGCACTGAAGCTTTCTTT.

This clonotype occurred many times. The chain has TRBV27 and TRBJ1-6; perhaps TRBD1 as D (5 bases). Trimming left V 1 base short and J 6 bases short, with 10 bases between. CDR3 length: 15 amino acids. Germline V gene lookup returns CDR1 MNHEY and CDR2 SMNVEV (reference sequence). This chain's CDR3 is CASSLFGGSNSPLHF. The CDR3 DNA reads TGTGCCAGCAGTTTATTCGGGGGGTCTAATTCACCCCTCCACTTT.

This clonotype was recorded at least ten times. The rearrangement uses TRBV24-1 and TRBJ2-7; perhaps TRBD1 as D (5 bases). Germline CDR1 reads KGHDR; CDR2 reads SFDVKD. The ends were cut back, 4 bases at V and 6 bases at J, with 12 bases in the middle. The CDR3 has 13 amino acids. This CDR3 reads CATSDVPGREQYF. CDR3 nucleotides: TGTGCCACCAGTGACGTCCCAGGGCGCGAGCAGTACTTC.

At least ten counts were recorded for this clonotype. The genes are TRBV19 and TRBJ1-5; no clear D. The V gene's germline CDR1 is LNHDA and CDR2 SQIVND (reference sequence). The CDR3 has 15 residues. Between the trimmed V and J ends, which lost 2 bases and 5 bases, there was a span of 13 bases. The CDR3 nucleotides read TGTGCCAGTAGTATAACCGTTCGGGTCCATCAGCCCCAGCATTTT. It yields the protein CASSITVRVHQPQHF.

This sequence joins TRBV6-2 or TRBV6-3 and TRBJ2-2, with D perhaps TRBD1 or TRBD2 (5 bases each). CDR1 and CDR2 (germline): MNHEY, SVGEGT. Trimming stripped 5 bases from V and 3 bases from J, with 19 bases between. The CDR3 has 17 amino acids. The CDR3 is CASSHLLGVKDTGELFF. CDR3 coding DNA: TGTGCCAGCAGTCACCTCCTGGGGGTTAAAGACACCGGGGAGCTGTTTTTT.

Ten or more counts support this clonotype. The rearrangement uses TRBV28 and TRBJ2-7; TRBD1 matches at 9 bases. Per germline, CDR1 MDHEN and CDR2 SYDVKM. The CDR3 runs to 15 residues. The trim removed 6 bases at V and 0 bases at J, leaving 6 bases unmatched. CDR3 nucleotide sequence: TGTGCCAGCAGCCGTAGGGGACAGGGCTCCTACGAGCAGTACTTC. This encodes CASSRRGQGSYEQYF.

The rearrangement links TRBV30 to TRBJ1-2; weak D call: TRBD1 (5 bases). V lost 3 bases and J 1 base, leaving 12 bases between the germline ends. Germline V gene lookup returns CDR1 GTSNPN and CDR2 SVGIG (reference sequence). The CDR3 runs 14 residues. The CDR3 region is CAWREGTLNYGYTF. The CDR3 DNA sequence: TGTGCCTGGAGAGAAGGGACTCTTAACTATGGCTACACCTTC. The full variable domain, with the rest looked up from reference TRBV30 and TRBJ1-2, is SQTIHQWPATLVQPVGSPLSLECTVEGTSNPNLYWYRQAAGRGLQLLFYSVGIGQISSEVPQNLSASRPQDRQFILSSKKLLLSDSGFYLCAWREGTLNYGYTFGSGTRLTVV.

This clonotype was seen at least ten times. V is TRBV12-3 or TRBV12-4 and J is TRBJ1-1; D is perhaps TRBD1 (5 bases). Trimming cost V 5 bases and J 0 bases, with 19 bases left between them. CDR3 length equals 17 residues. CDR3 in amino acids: CASSPDRGGTMNTEAFF. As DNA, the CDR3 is TGTGCCAGCAGTCCGGATCGAGGTGGGACGATGAACACTGAAGCTTTCTTT.

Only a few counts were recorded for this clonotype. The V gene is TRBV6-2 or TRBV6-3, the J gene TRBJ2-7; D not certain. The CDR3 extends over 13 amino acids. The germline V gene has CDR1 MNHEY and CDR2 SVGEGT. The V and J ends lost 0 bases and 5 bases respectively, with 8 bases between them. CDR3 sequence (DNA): TGTGCCAGCAGTTACTCGTCGGGTAACGAGCAGTACTTC. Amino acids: CASSYSSGNEQYF.

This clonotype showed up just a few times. CDR3 residues: CASSFGLANDEQYF. CDR3 sequence (DNA): TGTGCCAGCAGTTTTGGCCTAGCAAATGACGAGCAGTACTTC. The V call is TRBV12-3 or TRBV12-4, the J call TRBJ2-7; perhaps TRBD2 as D (5 bases). V was trimmed by 3 bases and J by 5 bases, leaving 14 bases between them. The CDR3 length is 14 residues.

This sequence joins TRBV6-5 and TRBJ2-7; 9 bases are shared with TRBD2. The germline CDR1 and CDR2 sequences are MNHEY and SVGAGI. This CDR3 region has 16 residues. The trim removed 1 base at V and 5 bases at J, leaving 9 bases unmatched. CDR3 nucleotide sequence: TGTGCCAGCAGTTACTTGTTAGCGGGAGATGGCCACGAGCAGTACTTC. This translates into CASSYLLAGDGHEQYF.

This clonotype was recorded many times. DNA of the CDR3: TGTGCCAGCACCGAATCTGTCCACGCCTATGGCTACACCTTC. Its protein product is CASTESVHAYGYTF. This chain links TRBV6-2 or TRBV6-3 with TRBJ1-2; D is unclear. The germline gives CDR1 MNHEY, CDR2 SVGEGT. The CDR3 covers 14 residues. Trimming stripped 7 bases from V and 4 bases from J, with 16 bases between.

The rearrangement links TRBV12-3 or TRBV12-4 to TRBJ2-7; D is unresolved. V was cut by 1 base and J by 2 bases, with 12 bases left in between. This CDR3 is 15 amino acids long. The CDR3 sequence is CASSLVWADPYEQYF. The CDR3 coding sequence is TGTGCCAGCAGTTTAGTTTGGGCGGACCCCTACGAGCAGTACTTC.